These 28 T cell receptor beta chains originate from one sample sequenced in a study of cytomegalovirus exposure and HLA in healthy donors. The PCR made use of 60 Vbeta and 13 Jbeta primers. Generated by immunoSEQ multiplex PCR, the TCRdb table keeps only in-frame clones and is missing some. The sample includes some 110,000 clones, roughly 81% of them seen just once. The sample comprised PBMCs. Receptor source: a woman in her 30s in good health and CMV-seronegative.

V is TRBV6-1 and J is TRBJ1-4; 10 positions agree with TRBD1. Per germline, CDR1 MNHNS and CDR2 SASEGT. This CDR3 comprises 14 residues. The junction had 7 bases not matched to a gene; V was cut back by 8 bases and J by 7 bases. The CDR3 loop reads CASLGQGSGEKLFF. The CDR3 region has the DNA TGTGCCAGCTTGGGACAGGGGAGTGGTGAAAAACTGTTTTTT.

The rearrangement uses TRBV7-2 and TRBJ2-7, with 11 bases aligning to TRBD2. V lost 5 bases, J lost 1 base, and 7 bases stayed unmatched. The CDR3 covers 16 residues. Germline lookup yields CDR1 SGHTA and CDR2 FQGNSA. CDR3 in DNA: TGTGCCAGCAGCCCAAGGACTAGCGGGCCTTCCTACGAGCAGTACTTC. Its translation: CASSPRTSGPSYEQYF.

This chain connects TRBV2 to TRBJ1-1, with D perhaps TRBD1 (6 bases). The CDR3 loop spans 13 amino acids. The germline V and J ends were trimmed by 6 bases and 2 bases, with 10 bases remaining between them. Germline V gives CDR1 SNHLY, CDR2 FYNNEI. The chain's CDR3 is CASSGQTNTEAFF. CDR3 nucleotide sequence: TGTGCCAGCAGCGGACAGACCAACACTGAAGCTTTCTTT. Together with reference TRBV2 and TRBJ1-1, the CDR3 gives the full variable domain: EPEVTQTPSHQVTQMGQEVILRCVPISNHLYFYWYRQILGQKVEFLVSFYNNEISEKSEIFDDQFSVERPDGSNFTLKIRSTKLEDSAMYFCASSGQTNTEAFFGQGTRLTVV.

This clone was counted a single time. This chain uses TRBV6-5 with TRBJ2-5; 13 nucleotides agree with TRBD2. The CDR3 runs to 15 residues. Trimming removed 6 bases from V and 5 bases from J; junction bases left unmatched: 6. Germline V lookup: CDR1 MNHEY, CDR2 SVGAGI. The CDR3 here is CASRPLAGGRETQYF. As DNA, the CDR3 is TGTGCCAGCAGACCACTAGCGGGGGGGCGGGAGACCCAGTACTTC.

The table lists this clone with a few counts. The V and J genes are TRBV21-1 and TRBJ2-1; the DNA was not compared with TRBD2, the D call given in the table. TRBV21-1 is marked as a pseudogene. The CDR3 extends over 14 amino acids. CDR3 sequence: CARSLAGAYNEQFF. The CDR3 nucleotides are TGTGCCAGGAGCCTAGCGGGAGCTTACAATGAGCAGTTCTTC.

This rearrangement joins TRBV28 to TRBJ2-3; 13 bases agree with TRBD2. The junction had 5 bases not matched to a gene; V was cut back by 5 bases and J by 6 bases. The length of the CDR3 is 15 residues. Looked up from germline, CDR1 is MDHEN and CDR2 is SYDVKM. The CDR3 is CASSRTSGRLDTQYF. The CDR3 DNA follows: TGTGCCAGCAGTCGGACTAGCGGGAGACTCGATACGCAGTATTTT.

This chain connects TRBV23-1 to TRBJ2-7, with D tentatively TRBD2 (6 bases). TRBV23-1 is sorted into the ORF group, with uncertain function. CDR3 length equals 15 residues. Deletions cut 7 bases from V and 0 bases from J, with 16 bases between. The CDR3 here is CASTSHGGNSYEQYF. The CDR3 DNA reads as TGCGCCAGCACTTCTCATGGGGGGAACTCCTACGAGCAGTACTTC.

This chain uses TRBV19 with TRBJ2-5; TRBD2 aligns across 12 bases. Trimming removed 0 bases from V and 4 bases from J; junction bases left unmatched: 6. From germline, CDR1 is LNHDA and CDR2 SQIVND (reference sequence). The CDR3 runs to 17 residues. The CDR3: CASSIDPGLAGRETQYF. The CDR3 coding sequence is TGTGCCAGTAGTATAGACCCCGGACTAGCGGGGCGAGAGACCCAGTACTTC.

The chain carries TRBV7-8 and TRBJ1-5; weak D call: TRBD1 (5 bases). Trimming stripped 1 base from V and 3 bases from J, with 13 bases between. Germline V lookup: CDR1 SGHVS, CDR2 FQNEAQ. The CDR3 is 16 amino acids. CDR3 DNA: TGTGCCAGCAGCTTAGAGGGCAGGGTTTTCAATCAGCCCCAGCATTTT. The encoded protein is CASSLEGRVFNQPQHF.

A few counts support this clone. The chain recombines TRBV15 with TRBJ2-5, with 12 bases matching TRBD1. The trim removed 5 bases at V and 4 bases at J, leaving 11 bases unmatched. Germline V gives CDR1 LNHNV, CDR2 YYDKDF (reference sequence). CDR3 length: 17 residues. The CDR3 spells CATSPRDRGQWRETQYF. In DNA form, the CDR3 reads TGTGCCACCAGCCCCCGGGACAGGGGGCAATGGAGAGAGACCCAGTACTTC. The full variable domain, its missing parts supplied by reference TRBV15 and TRBJ2-5, is DAMVIQNPRYQVTQFGKPVTLSCSQTLNHNVMYWYQQKSSQAPKLLFHYYDKDFNNEADTPDNFQSRRPNTSFCFLDIRSPGLGDTAMYLCATSPRDRGQWRETQYFGPGTRLLVL.

This clone showed up just a few times. The chain carries TRBV19 and TRBJ2-5, with 8 nucleotides matching TRBD1. Losses at the gene ends were 3 bases for V and 5 bases for J; bases not matched to a gene: 5. Germline CDR1 LNHDA, CDR2 SQIVND (reference sequence). CDR3 length: 14 residues. For the CDR3, the DNA is TGTGCCAGTAGTATTCGGACAGGGAGGGAGACCCAGTACTTC. Amino acids: CASSIRTGRETQYF.

The V call is TRBV2, the J call TRBJ1-5; D not resolved. Trimming stripped 7 bases from V and 4 bases from J, with 26 bases between. Germline CDR1 is SNHLY and CDR2 is FYNNEI. The CDR3 spans 18 residues. The DNA of the CDR3 is TGTGCCAGCAACTCCCTACCGTTATCACCGTTATCTAATCAGCCCCAGCATTTT. It is translated as CASNSLPLSPLSNQPQHF.

J is TRBJ1-1 and V is TRBV11-3; D unclear. Trimming took off 2 bases at V and 0 bases at J, with 4 bases between the two ends. The germline V gene encodes CDR1 SGHNT and CDR2 YENEEA. This CDR3 spans 13 amino acids. CDR3 nucleotides: TGTGCCAGCAGCTTAACGGTGAACACTGAAGCTTTCTTT. Its translation is CASSLTVNTEAFF.

The V call is TRBV7-3, the J call TRBJ2-2; 8 bases fit TRBD2. J was trimmed by 0 bases and V by 5 bases; bases with no gene match: 2. Per the germline V gene, CDR1 is SGHTA and CDR2 is FQGTGA. This CDR3 comprises 15 residues. CDR3 sequence: CASSPGLANTGELFF. CDR3 nucleotides: TGTGCCAGCAGCCCGGGACTAGCGAACACCGGGGAGCTGTTTTTT.

This chain links TRBV6-5 with TRBJ2-4; D is possibly TRBD1 (6 bases). From germline, CDR1 is MNHEY and CDR2 SVGAGI. CDR3 length: 13 amino acids. Trimming cost V 2 bases and J 7 bases, with 9 bases left between them. For the CDR3, the DNA is TGTGCCAGCAGTTACGGGCAGGGGAACATTCAGTACTTC. This translates into CASSYGQGNIQYF.

The V and J genes are TRBV11-2 and TRBJ2-3; D is unresolved. CDR1 is SGHAT, CDR2 FQNNGV, per germline. The V gene lost 4 bases and the J gene lost 6 bases, with 11 bases spanning the gap. The CDR3 runs to 13 residues. The CDR3 bases are TGTGCCAGCAGCTCCAATAGGCGGGATACGCAGTATTTT. Encoded protein: CASSSNRRDTQYF.

V is TRBV5-6 and J is TRBJ2-5; perhaps TRBD1 as D (6 bases). Germline V gene lookup returns CDR1 SGHDT and CDR2 YYEEEE. This CDR3 has 14 residues. The V and J ends lost 9 bases and 2 bases respectively, with 17 bases between them. CDR3 coding DNA: TGTGCCACCACACTTCGGGACAAACAAGAGACCCAGTACTTC. Amino acid sequence: CATTLRDKQETQYF.

The chain employs TRBV6-1 and TRBJ2-5; 11 nucleotides match TRBD1. Per the germline V gene, CDR1 is MNHNS and CDR2 is SASEGT. Unmatched junction bases numbered 5, after V lost 4 bases and J lost 4 bases. The length of the CDR3 is 15 residues. In nucleotides, the CDR3 is TGTGCCAGCAGTGTGGGACAGGGGGTCGGAGAGACCCAGTACTTC. This translates into CASSVGQGVGETQYF.

This chain joins TRBV7-9 and TRBJ1-2; D not resolved. V lost 3 bases and J 6 bases, leaving 8 bases between the germline ends. CDR3 length equals 12 residues. CDR1 SEHNR and CDR2 FQNEAQ come from the germline V gene (reference sequence). CDR3 nucleotides: TGTGCCAGCAGCTTTCGACACGATGGCTACACCTTC. Its translation is CASSFRHDGYTF.

This sequence joins TRBV5-5 and TRBJ2-1; 10 nucleotides line up with TRBD1. In germline, CDR1 is SGHKS, CDR2 YYEKEE (reference sequence). Unmatched junction bases numbered 8, after V lost 7 bases and J lost 7 bases. The CDR3 length is 14 residues. CDR3: CASAVGQGRNEQFF. The CDR3 coding sequence is TGTGCCAGCGCCGTGGGACAGGGGAGGAATGAGCAGTTCTTC.

The genes are TRBV2 and TRBJ2-5; 8 nucleotides match TRBD1. Germline CDR1 reads SNHLY; CDR2 reads FYNNEI. The CDR3 is made up of 14 amino acids. Germline trimming cut 6 bases from V and 5 bases from J; bases unmatched to any gene: 8. The CDR3 DNA reads TGTGCCAGCAGGGGACAGGTTTCGTGGGAGACCCAGTACTTC. Its translation is CASRGQVSWETQYF.

This CDR3 is CASSDGLAGAQGEQFF. CDR3 nucleotide sequence: TGTGCCAGCAGCGATGGACTAGCGGGAGCCCAGGGTGAGCAGTTCTTC. This sequence joins TRBV2 and TRBJ2-1; 13 bases fit TRBD2. Germline V gene sequence: CDR1 SNHLY, CDR2 FYNNEI. There are 16 residues in the CDR3. Unmatched junction bases numbered 11, after V lost 6 bases and J lost 9 bases.

The chain combines TRBV7-3 with TRBJ2-1; tentative D call: TRBD1 (6 bases). The CDR3 is 14 residues long. The germline V gene encodes CDR1 SGHTA and CDR2 FQGTGA. V was trimmed by 5 bases and J by 9 bases, leaving 17 bases between them. The CDR3 DNA follows: TGTGCCAGCAGCGACCAACAGGGCTGGACTGAGCAGTTCTTC. It is translated as CASSDQQGWTEQFF.

This chain uses TRBV11-1 with TRBJ1-2; 10 bases are shared with TRBD1. Germline assignment: CDR1 SGHAT and CDR2 FQDESV (reference sequence). With V trimmed by 4 bases and J by 1 base, 3 bases remained unmatched. The CDR3 has 15 residues. The DNA of the CDR3 is TGTGCCAGCAGCTCGGGACAGGGGATTAACTATGGCTACACCTTC. This gives the protein CASSSGQGINYGYTF.

The genes are TRBV9 and TRBJ2-3, with TRBD2 matching 8 bases. J lost 3 bases, V lost 3 bases, and 9 bases had no gene match. The CDR3 length is 16 residues. Per germline, CDR1 SGDLS and CDR2 YYNGEE. CDR3 bases: TGTGCCAGCAGCGCCGAAGGGAGCGGGGGTACAGATACGCAGTATTTT. This sequence encodes CASSAEGSGGTDTQYF.

This chain connects TRBV11-3 to TRBJ2-1, with 12 nucleotides matching TRBD2. CDR3 size: 15 residues. V trimming: 1 base; J trimming: 14 bases; junction bases outside the gene matches: 9. CDR1 is SGHNT, CDR2 YENEEA, per germline. The CDR3 sequence: CASSLGVTSGGSEFF. The DNA for the CDR3 is TGTGCCAGCAGCTTAGGGGTGACTAGCGGGGGCTCGGAGTTCTTC.

The V call is TRBV7-9, the J call TRBJ2-1, with 7 bases lining up with TRBD2. The CDR3 sequence is 19 residues long. V shed 1 base and J 4 bases; nucleotides not matched to a gene: 16. Germline CDR1 and CDR2: SEHNR and FQNEAQ (reference sequence). The CDR3 nucleotides are TGTGCCAGCAGCTTAGGCCCTAATAGGGAGGGGATATTTTACAATGAGCAGTTCTTC. It translates to CASSLGPNREGIFYNEQFF.

The V and J genes are TRBV2 and TRBJ1-3; no clear D gene. This CDR3 has 13 amino acids. CDR1 is SNHLY and CDR2 is FYNNEI in the germline V gene. V was clipped by 3 bases and J by 4 bases, with 7 bases between them. This CDR3 reads CASSDTIGNTIYF. The CDR3 nucleotides read TGTGCCAGCAGTGATACTATCGGAAACACCATATATTTT.